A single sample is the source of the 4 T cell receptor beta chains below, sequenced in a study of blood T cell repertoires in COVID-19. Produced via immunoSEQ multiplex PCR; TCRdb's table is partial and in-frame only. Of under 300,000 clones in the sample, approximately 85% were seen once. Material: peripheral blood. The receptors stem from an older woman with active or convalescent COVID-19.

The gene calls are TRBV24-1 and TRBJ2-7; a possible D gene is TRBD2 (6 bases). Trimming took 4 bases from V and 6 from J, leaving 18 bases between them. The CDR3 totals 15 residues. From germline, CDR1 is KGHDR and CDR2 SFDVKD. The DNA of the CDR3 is TGTGCCACCAGTGAAAAGGGAGGACTTCTGTGCGAGCAGTACTTC. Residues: CATSEKGGLLCEQYF.

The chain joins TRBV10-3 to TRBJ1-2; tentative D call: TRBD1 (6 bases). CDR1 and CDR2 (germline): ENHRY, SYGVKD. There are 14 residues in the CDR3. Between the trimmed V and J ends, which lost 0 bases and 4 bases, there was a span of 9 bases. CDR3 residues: CAISESGTLYGYTF. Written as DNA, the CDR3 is TGTGCCATCAGTGAGTCCGGGACACTCTATGGCTACACCTTC.

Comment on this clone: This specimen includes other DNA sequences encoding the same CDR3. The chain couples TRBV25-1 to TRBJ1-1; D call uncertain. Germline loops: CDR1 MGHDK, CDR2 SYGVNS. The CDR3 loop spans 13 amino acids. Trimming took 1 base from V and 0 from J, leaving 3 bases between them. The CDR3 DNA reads TGTGCCAGCAGTGAATCGGTGAACACTGAAGCTTTCTTT. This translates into CASSESVNTEAFF. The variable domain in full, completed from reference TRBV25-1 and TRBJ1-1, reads EADIYQTPRYLVIGTGKKITLECSQTMGHDKMYWYQQDPGMELHLIHYSYGVNSTEKGDLSSESTVSRIRTEHFPLTLESARPSHTSQYLCASSESVNTEAFFGQGTRLTVV.

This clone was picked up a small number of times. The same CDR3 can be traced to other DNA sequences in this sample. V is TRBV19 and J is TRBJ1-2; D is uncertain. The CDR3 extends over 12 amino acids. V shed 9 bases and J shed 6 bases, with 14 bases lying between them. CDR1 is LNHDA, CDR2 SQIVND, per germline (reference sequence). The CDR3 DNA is TGTGCCAGCACAAGAGGGCTGGATGGCTACACCTTC. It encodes CASTRGLDGYTF. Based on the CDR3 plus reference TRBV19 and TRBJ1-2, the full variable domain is DGGITQSPKYLFRKEGQNVTLSCEQNLNHDAMYWYRQDPGQGLRLIYYSQIVNDFQKGDIAEGYSVSREKKESFPLTVTSAQKNPTAFYLCASTRGLDGYTFGSGTRLTVV.